The 32 T cell receptor beta chains presented below share a single source sample, sequenced in a study of naive and memory T cell subsets. Both TRBC1 and TRBC2 were covered by a beta constant-region primer of two equimolar oligonucleotides. Nested alpha and beta constant-region primers with the SP2 primer drove four PCR rounds on ligated cDNA. TCRdb re-derived calls from the UMI-ligation and nested PCR reads in MiXCR, one entry per CDR3 protein. Of roughly 92,000 distinct CDR3 sequences listed, 11% are singletons. Study observations and caveats: Especially in CD8 cells, naive repertoires contained a few larger clonotypes, possibly CD45RA-re-expressing memory cells.

No antigen has been assigned to these receptors. The sample consisted of naive CD4+ T cells from blood. The receptors shown here come from a human donor in good health.

This clonotype was recorded a few times. The gene calls are TRBV18 and TRBJ2-2; 9 positions match TRBD2. The CDR3 spans 16 residues. The ends lost 0 bases at V and 4 bases at J; junction bases unmatched: 3. CDR1 and CDR2 from the germline V gene are KGHSH and LQKENI. The CDR3 loop is CASSPPGLAPTGELFF. CDR3 bases: TGTGCCAGCTCACCACCGGGACTAGCCCCCACCGGGGAGCTGTTTTTT.

This clonotype has ten or more counts. V is TRBV10-3 and J is TRBJ2-1, with 8 bases identical to TRBD2. V gave up 1 base and J gave up 9 bases; unmatched junction bases: 8. The CDR3 consists of 15 residues. CDR1 is ENHRY, CDR2 SYGVKD, per germline. The CDR3 spells CAISEWEAGEGEQFF. CDR3 DNA sequence: TGTGCCATCAGTGAGTGGGAAGCGGGAGAAGGTGAGCAGTTCTTC.

This clonotype has only one observation. The chain couples TRBV7-2 to TRBJ2-1, with 13 bases that match TRBD2. The CDR3 contains 14 residues. The germline V gene has CDR1 SGHTA and CDR2 FQGNSA. Trimming removed 5 bases from V and 15 bases from J; junction bases left unmatched: 10. The CDR3 sequence is CASSGTSGVRGRFF. The CDR3 nucleotides are TGTGCCAGCAGCGGGACTAGCGGGGTTAGGGGACGGTTCTTC.

As concerns this clonotype: Being one base from a much bigger clone, this may be a read error. The V call is TRBV5-1, the J call TRBJ2-1; no clear D gene. The CDR3 is made up of 16 amino acids. Germline CDR1 is SGHRS and CDR2 is YFSETQ. Here the CDR3 reads CVSSLDALSRYNEQFF. The CDR3 nucleotides are TGCGTCAGCAGCTTGGATGCGCTGTCGAGGTACAATGAGCAGTTCTTC.

The chain is built from TRBV7-2 and TRBJ2-1; TRBD1 or TRBD2 may be the D gene (5 bases each). Per the germline V gene, CDR1 is SGHTA and CDR2 is FQGNSA. The CDR3 sequence is 14 residues long. V gave up 3 bases and J gave up 10 bases, with 16 bases separating them. The CDR3 here is CASSLGVGRREQFF. CDR3 bases: TGTGCCAGCAGCTTGGGGGTGGGACGTCGCGAGCAGTTCTTC.

Ten or more counts support this clonotype. The V call is TRBV3-1, the J call TRBJ2-1; TRBD2 matches 8 bases. Germline V lookup: CDR1 LGHDT, CDR2 YNNKEL (reference sequence). V was pared by 8 bases and J by 15 bases, with 9 bases of the junction left unmatched. The CDR3 has 11 residues. The DNA of the CDR3 is TGTGCCAGCCAGATTAGCGGGATGCGGTTCTTC. This gives the protein CASQISGMRFF.

This clonotype has at least ten counts. The rearrangement uses TRBV18 and TRBJ1-1; no definite D call. Trimming removed 5 bases from V and 10 bases from J, with 14 bases in between. This CDR3 is 12 amino acids long. CDR1 and CDR2 (germline): KGHSH, LQKENI. CDR3 bases: TGTGCCAGCTCATCGATCGACCGGGGAGCTTTCTTT. The encoded protein is CASSSIDRGAFF.

This clonotype has at least ten counts. This chain links TRBV23-1 with TRBJ1-2, with TRBD1 matching over 10 bases. Being an ORF, TRBV23-1 has a function that is uncertain. The ends lost 6 bases at V and 4 bases at J; junction bases unmatched: 2. The CDR3 runs 13 residues. CDR3 protein: CASRWDRGYGYTF. The CDR3 DNA reads as TGCGCCAGCAGATGGGACAGGGGCTATGGCTACACCTTC.

This clonotype came up a few times. This sequence joins TRBV10-3 and TRBJ1-5; D not certain. CDR3 size: 13 residues. Germline CDR1 and CDR2: ENHRY and SYGVKD. V was trimmed by 10 bases and J by 4 bases, leaving 14 bases between them. CDR3 region: CATTTVENQPQHF. The CDR3 bases are TGTGCCACCACGACCGTGGAGAATCAGCCCCAGCATTTT.

This chain joins TRBV7-3 and TRBJ2-1; 13 bases are shared with TRBD2. The trim removed 5 bases at V and 9 bases at J, leaving 4 bases unmatched. The length of the CDR3 is 14 residues. Germline V CDR1 and CDR2: SGHTA, FQGTGA. This CDR3 is CASSPRTSGGEQFF. The CDR3 bases are TGTGCCAGCAGCCCCCGGACTAGCGGGGGTGAGCAGTTCTTC.

In its sample, this clonotype was seen a few times. The chain couples TRBV5-1 to TRBJ2-1; no clear D gene. V shed 0 bases and J shed 3 bases, with 10 bases lying between them. There are 15 residues in the CDR3. Per germline, CDR1 SGHRS and CDR2 YFSETQ. The CDR3 DNA is TGCGCCAGCAGCTTGGCCCGGGCTGGCTACAATGAGCAGTTCTTC. Its translation: CASSLARAGYNEQFF.

The rearrangement uses TRBV7-8 and TRBJ2-1; weak D call: TRBD1 (6 bases). CDR1 is SGHVS and CDR2 is FQNEAQ in the germline V gene. This CDR3 is 18 amino acids long. V lost 5 bases and J lost 5, with 25 bases in between. In DNA, the CDR3 is TGTGCCAGCAGCAACGCGTTTCCGGTCACAGGGACCAACAATGAGCAGTTCTTC. This encodes CASSNAFPVTGTNNEQFF.

The chain is built from TRBV11-1 and TRBJ2-7, with 8 bases aligning to TRBD1. After removal of 2 bases from V and 6 bases from J, the junction contained 9 bases not matched to a gene. CDR3 size: 15 residues. Germline CDR1 reads SGHAT; CDR2 reads FQDESV (reference sequence). The CDR3 nucleotides are TGTGCCAGCAGCTTAAAAAACAGGGGGACTTCCGAGCAGTACTTC. Translation: CASSLKNRGTSEQYF.

This clonotype was counted at least ten times. This sequence joins TRBV18 and TRBJ2-7; 7 bases are a match to TRBD1. J gave up 7 bases and V 6 bases, and 12 bases lay outside the gene matches. Per the germline V gene, CDR1 is KGHSH and CDR2 is LQKENI. The CDR3 runs to 14 residues. The CDR3 bases are TGTGCCAGCTCGACAAGGACAGGAACTATGGAGCAGTACTTC. This codes for CASSTRTGTMEQYF. Full variable domain (outside the CDR3, taken from reference TRBV18 and TRBJ2-7): NAGVMQNPRHLVRRRGQEARLRCSPMKGHSHVYWYRQLPEEGLKFMVYLQKENIIDESGMPKERFSAEFPKEGPSILRIQQVVRGDSAAYFCASSTRTGTMEQYFGPGTRLTVT.

The V call is TRBV6-2 or TRBV6-3, the J call TRBJ1-4; 8 bases match TRBD1. CDR3 length: 15 amino acids. Germline assignment: CDR1 MNHEY and CDR2 SVGEGT. V was pared by 2 bases and J by 6 bases, with 5 bases of the junction left unmatched. The CDR3 coding sequence is TGTGCCAGCAGTTACCTTGGGGACAGGCATGAAAAACTGTTTTTT. It is translated as CASSYLGDRHEKLFF.

This chain links TRBV2 with TRBJ2-3; 8 bases match TRBD1. The V gene end was trimmed by 6 bases and the J gene end by 5 bases; junction bases not matched to a gene: 7. The CDR3 covers 14 residues. Germline V CDR1 and CDR2: SNHLY, FYNNEI. CDR3 residues: CASRRQGLRDTQYF. CDR3 DNA: TGTGCCAGCAGGAGACAGGGGTTAAGAGATACGCAGTATTTT.

This clonotype was detected only a few times. The V gene is TRBV2, the J gene TRBJ1-6; the match to TRBD1 covers 7 bases. The V gene end was trimmed by 3 bases and the J gene end by 9 bases; junction bases not matched to a gene: 8. In germline, CDR1 is SNHLY, CDR2 FYNNEI. This CDR3 region has 15 residues. The CDR3 DNA reads TGTGCCAGCAGTGATCGGCAGGGGGATAGTTCACCCCTCCACTTT. It encodes CASSDRQGDSSPLHF.

The table lists this clonotype with a few counts. The V call is TRBV15, the J call TRBJ1-2, with a tentative D call TRBD1 (5 bases). Per germline, CDR1 LNHNV and CDR2 YYDKDF (reference sequence). The CDR3 has 14 residues. V was pared by 1 base and J by 2 bases, with 8 bases between. The CDR3 spells CATSRGDGNYGYTF. The CDR3 coding sequence is TGTGCCACCAGCAGAGGGGACGGAAACTATGGCTACACCTTC.

The CDR3 nucleotides read TGTGCCAGCAGTTTTGCGGGGGCCGTGAACACCGGGGAGCTGTTTTTT. This sequence encodes CASSFAGAVNTGELFF. The chain employs TRBV28 and TRBJ2-2; D might be TRBD2 (7 bases). CDR1 is MDHEN, CDR2 SYDVKM, per germline. The CDR3 runs to 16 residues. Deletions cut 3 bases from V and 1 base from J, with 12 bases between. The whole variable domain, remainder taken from reference TRBV28 and TRBJ2-2, is DVKVTQSSRYLVKRTGEKVFLECVQDMDHENMFWYRQDPGLGLRLIYFSYDVKMKEKGDIPEGYSVSREKKERFSLILESASTNQTSMYLCASSFAGAVNTGELFFGEGSRLTVL.

CDR3 sequence: CASSLTGSSYNSPLHF. CDR3 nucleotide sequence: TGTGCCAGCAGTCTGACTGGTAGCTCCTATAATTCACCCCTCCACTTT. The rearrangement links TRBV12-3 or TRBV12-4 to TRBJ1-6; D not resolved. This CDR3 contains 16 residues. The germline V and J ends were trimmed by 5 bases and 0 bases, with 11 bases remaining between them.

In its sample, this clonotype was seen many times. The chain couples TRBV7-2 to TRBJ2-7, with D tentatively TRBD1 (5 bases). This CDR3 has 15 residues. Germline CDR1 SGHTA, CDR2 FQGNSA. Trimming stripped 4 bases from V and 0 bases from J, with 13 bases between. The CDR3 region is CASSSSRVSSYEQYF. DNA of the CDR3: TGTGCCAGCAGCTCCAGCAGGGTTAGCTCCTACGAGCAGTACTTC. Variable domain in full (rest from reference TRBV7-2 and TRBJ2-7): GAGVSQSPSNKVTEKGKDVELRCDPISGHTALYWYRQSLGQGLEFLIYFQGNSAPDKSGLPSDRFSAERTGGSVSTLTIQRTQQEDSAVYLCASSSSRVSSYEQYFGPGTRLTVT.

The V call is TRBV29-1, the J call TRBJ1-2; a weak D match, TRBD1 (6 bases). The CDR3 is 13 residues long. Germline V gives CDR1 SQVTM, CDR2 ANQGSEA. V was pared by 3 bases and J by 7 bases, with 15 bases between. The CDR3 loop reads CSVEVTQGIGYTF. DNA of the CDR3: TGCAGCGTTGAGGTAACTCAGGGGATTGGCTACACCTTC.

This clonotype was counted only a few times. The genes are TRBV11-2 and TRBJ2-3; D is unclear. This CDR3 spans 15 amino acids. V was shortened by 5 bases and J by 4 bases, with 16 bases between the two germline ends. CDR1 and CDR2 (germline): SGHAT, FQNNGV. The CDR3 DNA is TGTGCCAGCAGCACTAACCCCGGACCGGCAGATACGCAGTATTTT. It is translated as CASSTNPGPADTQYF. The full variable domain, with the rest looked up from reference TRBV11-2 and TRBJ2-3, is EAGVAQSPRYKIIEKRQSVAFWCNPISGHATLYWYQQILGQGPKLLIQFQNNGVVDDSQLPKDRFSAERLKGVDSTLKIQPAKLEDSAVYLCASSTNPGPADTQYFGPGTRLTVL.

This clonotype was found a few times. The V and J genes are TRBV7-9 and TRBJ2-1; 7 nucleotides match TRBD2. The CDR3 spans 14 residues. Germline V CDR1 and CDR2: SEHNR, FQNEAQ (reference sequence). J lost 11 bases, V lost 3 bases, and 10 bases had no gene match. The CDR3 spells CASSFFQGGGQQFF. CDR3 nucleotide sequence: TGTGCCAGCAGCTTTTTTCAGGGCGGGGGTCAGCAGTTCTTC.

The chain links TRBV25-1 to TRBJ1-1; TRBD1 might be the D (5 bases). Deletions cut 4 bases from V and 0 bases from J, with 9 bases between. This CDR3 is 14 amino acids long. Germline-derived CDR1 and CDR2 are MGHDK and SYGVNS. CDR3 region: CASSVGVMNTEAFF. The CDR3 nucleotides are TGTGCCAGCAGTGTAGGGGTCATGAACACTGAAGCTTTCTTT.

At least ten counts were recorded for this clonotype. This rearrangement joins TRBV12-3 or TRBV12-4 to TRBJ2-7; D possibly corresponds to TRBD1 (6 bases). V was pared by 6 bases and J by 6 bases, with 15 bases between. This CDR3 contains 13 residues. The CDR3 region has the DNA TGTGCCAGCAGCCTAAAACAGGGAAGCGAGCAGTACTTC. It codes for CASSLKQGSEQYF.

The table lists this clonotype with a few counts. The genes are TRBV3-1 and TRBJ2-2; 9 bases match TRBD1. Trimming at V came to 3 bases and at J to 5 bases, leaving 7 bases not matched to a gene. This CDR3 is built from 16 residues. The germline CDR1 and CDR2 sequences are LGHDT and YNNKEL (reference sequence). The CDR3 nucleotides are TGTGCCAGCAGCCAGGGGGACAGGGTACGAACCGGGGAGCTGTTTTTT. This sequence encodes CASSQGDRVRTGELFF.

The rearrangement joins TRBV2 to TRBJ1-6, with TRBD1 matching over 8 bases. The CDR3 has 13 amino acids. After removal of 8 bases from V and 9 bases from J, the junction contained 6 bases not matched to a gene. The germline V gene has CDR1 SNHLY and CDR2 FYNNEI. In DNA, the CDR3 is TGTGCCAGCGGGGACAGGTCAAGTTCACCCCTCCACTTT. Amino acids: CASGDRSSSPLHF.

The chain uses TRBV4-3 and TRBJ2-7, with 7 bases fitting TRBD1. Germline V gene data show CDR1 as LGHNA and CDR2 as YSLEER. Trimming took 1 base from V and 3 from J; bases not matched to a gene: 6. CDR3 length: 15 residues. The CDR3 DNA sequence: TGCGCCAGCAGCCAAGCTCCGGGACAGAACTACGAGCAGTACTTC. It translates to CASSQAPGQNYEQYF.

This clonotype was observed a handful of times. This chain links TRBV20-1 with TRBJ2-2; possibly TRBD2 for D (5 bases). This CDR3 comprises 16 residues. Germline V gene sequence: CDR1 DFQATT, CDR2 SNEGSKA (reference sequence). V was shortened by 3 bases and J by 4 bases, with 18 bases between the two germline ends. The CDR3 here is CSASWRPRAGTGELFF. The CDR3 region has the DNA TGCAGTGCTAGTTGGCGACCCCGCGCGGGCACCGGGGAGCTGTTTTTT.

The chain uses TRBV6-6 and TRBJ2-3; D is perhaps TRBD2 (5 bases). This CDR3 region has 13 residues. Germline CDR1 and CDR2: MNHNY and SVGAGI (reference sequence). Trimming pared 7 bases from V and 3 bases from J, leaving 11 bases between. As DNA, the CDR3 is TGTGCCAGCACCCTACTAGAAACAGATACGCAGTATTTT. It encodes CASTLLETDTQYF.

The chain joins TRBV18 to TRBJ1-2; D not resolved. The V end was cut by 3 bases, the J end by 5 bases, with 13 bases between. From germline, CDR1 is KGHSH and CDR2 LQKENI. This CDR3 comprises 14 residues. This CDR3 reads CASSPTLTEYGYTF. DNA of the CDR3: TGTGCCAGCTCACCGACACTTACAGAGTATGGCTACACCTTC.